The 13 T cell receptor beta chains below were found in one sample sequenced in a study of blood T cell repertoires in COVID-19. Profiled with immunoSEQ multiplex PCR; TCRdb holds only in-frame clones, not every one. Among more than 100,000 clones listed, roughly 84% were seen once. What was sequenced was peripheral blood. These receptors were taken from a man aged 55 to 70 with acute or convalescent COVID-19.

CDR3 region: CASSAAGTDREQYF. The CDR3 nucleotides read TGTGCCAGCAGCGCAGCCGGGACAGATCGCGAGCAGTACTTC. The V and J genes are TRBV7-3 and TRBJ2-7, with 7 bases aligning to TRBD1. Trimming took 5 bases from V and 6 from J; bases not matched to a gene: 10. This CDR3 is built from 14 residues. Looked up from germline, CDR1 is SGHTA and CDR2 is FQGTGA.

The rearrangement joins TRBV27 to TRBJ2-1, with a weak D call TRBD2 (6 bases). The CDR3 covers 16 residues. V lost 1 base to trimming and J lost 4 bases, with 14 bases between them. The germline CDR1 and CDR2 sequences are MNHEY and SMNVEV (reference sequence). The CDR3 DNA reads TGTGCCAGCAGTTTATTACCCGCGGGAAAGTACAATGAGCAGTTCTTC. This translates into CASSLLPAGKYNEQFF.

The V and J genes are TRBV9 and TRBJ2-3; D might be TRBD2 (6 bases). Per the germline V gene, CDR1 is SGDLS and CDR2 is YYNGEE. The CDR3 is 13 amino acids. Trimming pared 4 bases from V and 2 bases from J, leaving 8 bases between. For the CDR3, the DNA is TGTGCCAGCAGCCCGCGGGACACAGATACGCAGTATTTT. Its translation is CASSPRDTDTQYF.

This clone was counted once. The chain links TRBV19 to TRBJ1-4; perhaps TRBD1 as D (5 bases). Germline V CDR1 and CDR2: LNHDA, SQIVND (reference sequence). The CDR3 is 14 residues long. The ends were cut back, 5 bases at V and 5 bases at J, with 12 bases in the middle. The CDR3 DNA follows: TGTGCCAGTAGTGAGACAGATAGGAATGAAAAACTGTTTTTT. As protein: CASSETDRNEKLFF.

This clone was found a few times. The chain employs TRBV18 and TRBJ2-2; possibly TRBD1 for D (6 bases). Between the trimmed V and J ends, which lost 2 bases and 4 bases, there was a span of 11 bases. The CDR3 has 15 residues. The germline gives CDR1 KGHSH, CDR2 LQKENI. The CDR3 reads CASSPAGTLTGELFF. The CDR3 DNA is TGTGCCAGCTCACCAGCCGGGACACTCACCGGGGAGCTGTTTTTT.

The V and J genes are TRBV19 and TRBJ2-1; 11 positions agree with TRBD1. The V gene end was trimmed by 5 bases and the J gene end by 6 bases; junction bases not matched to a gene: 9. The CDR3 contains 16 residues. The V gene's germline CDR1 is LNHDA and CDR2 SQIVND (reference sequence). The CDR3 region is CASSVSGTGGINEQFF. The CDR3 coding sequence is TGTGCCAGTAGTGTTTCCGGGACAGGGGGTATCAATGAGCAGTTCTTC.

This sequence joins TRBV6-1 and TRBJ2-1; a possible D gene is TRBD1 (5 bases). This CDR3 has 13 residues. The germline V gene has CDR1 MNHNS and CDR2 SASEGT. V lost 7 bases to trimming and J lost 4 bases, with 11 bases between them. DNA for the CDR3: TGTGCCAGCAACCCCCAGGGTTACAATGAGCAGTTCTTC. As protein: CASNPQGYNEQFF.

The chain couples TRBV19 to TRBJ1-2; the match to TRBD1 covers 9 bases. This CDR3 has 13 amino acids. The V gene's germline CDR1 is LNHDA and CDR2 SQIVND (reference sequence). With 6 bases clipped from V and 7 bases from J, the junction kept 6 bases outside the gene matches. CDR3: CASRRDRVAGYTF. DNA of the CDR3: TGTGCCAGTAGGCGGGACAGGGTAGCTGGCTACACCTTC.

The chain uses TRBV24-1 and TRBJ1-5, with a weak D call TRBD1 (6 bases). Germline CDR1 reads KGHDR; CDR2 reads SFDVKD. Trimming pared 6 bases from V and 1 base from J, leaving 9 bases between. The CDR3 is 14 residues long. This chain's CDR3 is CATSSDRSNQPQHF. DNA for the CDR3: TGTGCCACCAGTAGTGACAGGAGCAATCAGCCCCAGCATTTT.

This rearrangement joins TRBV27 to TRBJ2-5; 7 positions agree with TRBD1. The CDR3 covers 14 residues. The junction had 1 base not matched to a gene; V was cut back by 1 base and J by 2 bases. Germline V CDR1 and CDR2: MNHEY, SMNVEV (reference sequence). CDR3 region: CASSLLGQQETQYF. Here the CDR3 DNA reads TGTGCCAGCAGTTTATTGGGACAGCAAGAGACCCAGTACTTC.

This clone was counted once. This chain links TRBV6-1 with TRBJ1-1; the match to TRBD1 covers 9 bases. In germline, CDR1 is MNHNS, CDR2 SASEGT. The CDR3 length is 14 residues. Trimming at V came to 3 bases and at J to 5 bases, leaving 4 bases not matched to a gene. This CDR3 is CASSDRDRVTEAFF. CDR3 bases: TGTGCCAGCAGTGACCGGGACAGGGTGACTGAAGCTTTCTTT.

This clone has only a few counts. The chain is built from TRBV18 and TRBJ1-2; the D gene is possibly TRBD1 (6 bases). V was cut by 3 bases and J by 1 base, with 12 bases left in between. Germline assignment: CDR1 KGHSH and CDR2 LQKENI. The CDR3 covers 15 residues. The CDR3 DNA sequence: TGTGCCAGCTCACCGGCGGGGGGCCTTAACTATGGCTACACCTTC. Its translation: CASSPAGGLNYGYTF.

In nucleotides, the CDR3 is TGTGCCAGCAATCTGGACACCTCAGCAGATACGCAGTATTTT. It yields the protein CASNLDTSADTQYF. The chain employs TRBV28 and TRBJ2-3, with D maybe TRBD1 (5 bases). The V end was cut by 7 bases, the J end by 4 bases, with 15 bases between. CDR3 length: 14 amino acids. CDR1 is MDHEN and CDR2 is SYDVKM in the germline V gene.